This TCR beta chain was obtained from a study of shared clonotypes between healthy human individuals. Regarding the study as a whole: The study found roughly 5.3% of naive CD4 clonotypes shared across several donors.

Original data processing: ImmunoSEQ output lacked quality scores and full-length reads, limiting matched filtering. Repertoires were generated with immunoSEQ multiplex PCR, while TCRdb's copy carries only in-frame clones and drops some. The DNA gave D and trimming, while V, J and clone size come from that table. In the table there are millions of clones, about 93% of which are singletons. Positive CCR7 selection of CD45RO-negative cells yielded the naive CD8 cells, and terminally differentiated effector memory CD45RA+ cells were excluded. Trimming stripped 6 bases from V and 0 bases from J, with 6 bases between. The CDR3 length is 13 residues. Germline assignment: CDR1 MDHEN and CDR2 SYDVKM. This clone was counted a single time. What it recognizes is unknown.

The TCR originated in a man aged 18 to 30 in good health. Some clones in this sample may be carry-over from other donors' samples. This sequence joins TRBV28 and TRBJ2-4; D is undetermined. Sequenced input: naive CD8+ T cells from PBMCs. CDR3 sequence reads: CASRVRAKNIQYF. The CDR3 coding sequence is TGTGCCAGCAGGGTTAGAGCCAAAAACATTCAGTACTTC.